The 22 T cell receptor beta chains below all came from one sample that was sequenced in a study of T cells after yellow fever vaccination. One entry per CDR3 protein results from TCRdb running MiXCR on the 5' RACE reads. The sample lists 350,000 to 450,000 distinct CDR3 sequences, about 17% occurring once. Sample: PBMCs, taken before the yellow fever booster vaccination. The receptor source for this set is a man aged 18 to 29 who received the YFV17D yellow fever vaccine.

The gene calls are TRBV6-2 or TRBV6-3 and TRBJ2-1, with 7 bases identical to TRBD1. The CDR3 has 13 amino acids. Trimming took 7 bases from V and 3 from J; bases not matched to a gene: 3. Germline V CDR1 and CDR2: MNHEY, SVGEGT. As DNA, the CDR3 is TGTGCCAGCACCCGGGACAGCTACAATGAGCAGTTCTTC. This translates into CASTRDSYNEQFF.

The chain has TRBV11-2 and TRBJ2-5; 9 nucleotides agree with TRBD1. The germline V gene has CDR1 SGHAT and CDR2 FQNNGV. J was trimmed by 0 bases and V by 7 bases; bases with no gene match: 9. This CDR3 comprises 16 residues. CDR3 in DNA: TGTGCCAGCAAGGGACAGGGTGTTTCTCACCAAGAGACCCAGTACTTC. Translation: CASKGQGVSHQETQYF.

The rearrangement uses TRBV7-3 and TRBJ2-2; no firm D call. Between the trimmed V and J ends, which lost 2 bases and 3 bases, there was a span of 10 bases. The CDR3 has 15 amino acids. The germline CDR1 and CDR2 sequences are SGHTA and FQGTGA. The CDR3 DNA is TGTGCCAGCAGCTTATCATCCGGATACACCGGGGAGCTGTTTTTT. Translated, it gives CASSLSSGYTGELFF.

This chain uses TRBV7-2 with TRBJ2-3; tentative D call: TRBD2 (6 bases). The V end was cut by 7 bases, the J end by 0 bases, with 14 bases between. The CDR3 contains 15 residues. Per germline, CDR1 SGHTA and CDR2 FQGNSA. This CDR3 is CASTRGYLSTDTQYF. The DNA of the CDR3 is TGTGCCAGCACTCGGGGGTACCTTAGCACAGATACGCAGTATTTT.

This chain links TRBV11-1 with TRBJ1-2; TRBD1 matches at 7 bases. There are 14 residues in the CDR3. The trim removed 4 bases at V and 7 bases at J, leaving 9 bases unmatched. Germline CDR1 is SGHAT and CDR2 is FQDESV (reference sequence). The CDR3 DNA sequence: TGTGCCAGCAGCTCAGGCGGGACAGCCTTTGGCTACACCTTC. Translating gives CASSSGGTAFGYTF.

This clonotype has only a few counts. This chain links TRBV7-2 with TRBJ1-2, with TRBD1 identical over 8 bases. The CDR3 is 14 residues long. Per the germline V gene, CDR1 is SGHTA and CDR2 is FQGNSA. V lost 5 bases to trimming and J lost 8 bases; unmatched junction nucleotides: 10. The CDR3 DNA sequence: TGTGCCAGCAGCCCGCAGGGACAGGAGGGAGGCTACACCTTC. Translated, it gives CASSPQGQEGGYTF.

This clonotype was counted only a few times. The J gene is TRBJ1-5, the V gene TRBV9; the D is unclear. Trimming pared 4 bases from V and 3 bases from J, leaving 5 bases between. Germline assignment: CDR1 SGDLS and CDR2 YYNGEE. The CDR3 is 12 amino acids. CDR3 sequence reads: CASSSPNQPQHF. The CDR3, as DNA: TGTGCCAGCAGCTCACCCAATCAGCCCCAGCATTTT.

The chain has TRBV20-1 and TRBJ2-1; D possibly corresponds to TRBD1 (5 bases). The germline V gene encodes CDR1 DFQATT and CDR2 SNEGSKA (reference sequence). With 3 bases removed from V and 4 bases from J, the gap between germline ends came to 10 bases. The CDR3 runs to 13 residues. CDR3 amino acids: CSASLGPYNEQFF. The CDR3 DNA follows: TGCAGTGCTAGTCTGGGGCCGTACAATGAGCAGTTCTTC.

V and J are TRBV4-3 and TRBJ1-3; D is perhaps TRBD1 (6 bases). With 8 bases removed from V and 3 bases from J, the gap between germline ends came to 23 bases. Germline CDR1 is LGHNA and CDR2 is YSLEER. The CDR3 is 17 amino acids. The CDR3 coding sequence is TGCGCCAGCTCTACCTCGGTCGGGGGCTTTTTTGGAAACACCATATATTTT. Encoded protein: CASSTSVGGFFGNTIYF.

This clonotype appeared a few times. This may stem from a read error, because a much larger clone lies one nucleotide away. This chain connects TRBV12-3 or TRBV12-4 to TRBJ1-2, with unresolved D. Trimming removed 6 bases from V and 2 bases from J, with 10 bases in between. The CDR3 has 13 residues. The CDR3 region is CASSPTENYGYTF. CDR3 bases: TGTGCCAGCAGCCCCACAGAGAACTATGGCTACACCTTC.

This sequence joins TRBV6-5 and TRBJ1-1, with 9 bases aligning to TRBD1. Germline V CDR1 and CDR2: MNHEY, SVGAGI. The CDR3 loop spans 16 amino acids. The trim removed 2 bases at V and 4 bases at J, leaving 8 bases unmatched. The CDR3 spells CASSYLPGQGGTEAFF. DNA of the CDR3: TGTGCCAGCAGTTACCTACCGGGACAGGGAGGCACTGAAGCTTTCTTT.

This chain links TRBV27 with TRBJ1-2; 12 bases line up with TRBD1. CDR1 MNHEY and CDR2 SMNVEV come from the germline V gene (reference sequence). The CDR3 runs to 17 residues. The junction had 15 bases not matched to a gene; V was cut back by 5 bases and J by 8 bases. CDR3 in amino acids: CASSRYSGTGGEWGYTF. In nucleotides, the CDR3 is TGTGCCAGCAGTCGATACTCCGGGACAGGGGGCGAGTGGGGCTACACCTTC.

V and J are TRBV5-5 and TRBJ2-7, with D possibly being TRBD2 (5 bases). V lost 4 bases, J lost 6 bases, and 20 bases lay in between. The CDR3 has 15 amino acids. Germline lookup yields CDR1 SGHKS and CDR2 YYEKEE (reference sequence). For the CDR3, the DNA is TGTGCCAGCAGCCCGGGGAATCGACGGCCCTCCGAGCAGTACGTC. Its protein is CASSPGNRRPSEQYV.

This clonotype has only a few counts. The V call is TRBV5-1, the J call TRBJ1-1, with 7 positions matching TRBD1. The trim removed 4 bases at V and 6 bases at J, leaving 9 bases unmatched. The germline V gene has CDR1 SGHRS and CDR2 YFSETQ. The CDR3 consists of 14 residues. This CDR3 is CASSPRQGRAEAFF. CDR3 nucleotide sequence: TGCGCCAGCAGCCCCAGACAGGGAAGGGCTGAAGCTTTCTTT.

The chain carries TRBV5-6 and TRBJ2-5, with D tentatively TRBD1 or TRBD2 (5 bases each). V shed 4 bases and J shed 4 bases, with 14 bases lying between them. Germline V gene lookup returns CDR1 SGHDT and CDR2 YYEEEE. This CDR3 is 14 amino acids long. The CDR3 loop is CASSDGTKGETQYF. CDR3 sequence (DNA): TGTGCCAGCAGCGATGGGACCAAGGGAGAGACCCAGTACTTC.

This clonotype was counted only a few times. The rearrangement links TRBV29-1 to TRBJ2-6, with unresolved D. Germline CDR1 is SQVTM and CDR2 is ANQGSEA. With 1 base removed from V and 0 bases from J, the gap between germline ends came to 1 base. The CDR3 has 13 amino acids. This CDR3 reads CSVEASGANVLTF. The DNA of the CDR3 is TGCAGCGTTGAAGCCTCTGGGGCCAACGTCCTGACTTTC.

The J gene is TRBJ2-7, the V gene TRBV5-5; 7 bases are shared with TRBD1. Looked up from germline, CDR1 is SGHKS and CDR2 is YYEKEE (reference sequence). This CDR3 has 14 residues. With 1 base clipped from V and 3 bases from J, the junction kept 4 bases outside the gene matches. The CDR3 here is CASSLKDRFYEQYF. In DNA, the CDR3 is TGTGCCAGCAGCTTGAAGGACAGGTTCTACGAGCAGTACTTC.

The J gene is TRBJ1-2, the V gene TRBV25-1; D is undetermined. V was clipped by 1 base and J by 8 bases, with 5 bases between them. The CDR3 extends over 11 amino acids. Per germline, CDR1 MGHDK and CDR2 SYGVNS. The CDR3 spells CASSEFWGYTF. The CDR3 DNA follows: TGTGCCAGCAGTGAATTCTGGGGCTACACCTTC.

This rearrangement joins TRBV15 to TRBJ2-5; D unclear. V lost 4 bases to trimming and J lost 1 base, with 10 bases between them. This CDR3 spans 14 amino acids. Per the germline V gene, CDR1 is LNHNV and CDR2 is YYDKDF (reference sequence). The CDR3 nucleotides are TGTGCCACCAGCACCCGTGGGCGCCAAGAGACCCAGTACTTC. Amino acid sequence: CATSTRGRQETQYF.

Ten or more counts support this clonotype. The chain uses TRBV12-3 or TRBV12-4 and TRBJ2-4, with 8 bases identical to TRBD2. The J segment lost 8 bases and the V segment lost 0 bases, leaving 9 bases of the junction unmatched. The CDR3 extends over 16 amino acids. The CDR3, as DNA: TGTGCCAGCAGTTTAGCGCTGGGCGGGGGGACGGACATTCAGTACTTC. It encodes CASSLALGGGTDIQYF.

The chain employs TRBV6-5 and TRBJ2-1, with TRBD2 matching 15 bases. This CDR3 has 16 amino acids. The V and J ends lost 3 bases and 8 bases, in that order; junction bases with no gene match: 5. Per germline, CDR1 MNHEY and CDR2 SVGAGI. The CDR3 sequence: CASSYGRTSGGDEQFF. In nucleotides, the CDR3 is TGTGCCAGCAGTTATGGCAGGACTAGCGGGGGGGATGAGCAGTTCTTC.

The chain recombines TRBV7-9 with TRBJ2-7; TRBD2 agrees at 12 bases. The CDR3 runs to 15 residues. Germline CDR1 SEHNR, CDR2 FQNEAQ (reference sequence). The V segment lost 4 bases and the J segment 3 bases; nucleotides outside the gene matches: 4. CDR3 residues: CASSSTSGRYYEQYF. The CDR3 region has the DNA TGTGCCAGCAGCTCGACTAGCGGGAGATACTACGAGCAGTACTTC. Looking up the rest from reference TRBV7-9 and TRBJ2-7 gives the full variable domain: DTGVSQNPRHKITKRGQNVTFRCDPISEHNRLYWYRQTLGQGPEFLTYFQNEAQLEKSRLLSDRFSAERPKGSFSTLEIQRTEQGDSAMYLCASSSTSGRYYEQYFGPGTRLTVT.